This entry is about one T cell receptor (beta chain). Data came from immunoSEQ multiplex PCR; TCRdb stores just in-frame clones and leaves some out. The sample has more than 70,000 clones, 70% to 80% seen once. The source of the sample is a study of blood T cell repertoires in COVID-19. This CDR3 spans 16 amino acids. V dropped 3 bases and J dropped 4 bases, with 18 bases sitting between them. Germline CDR1 reads KGHSH; CDR2 reads LQKENI. This clonotype originated in a human donor in a cohort sampled during active COVID-19. The chain uses TRBV18 and TRBJ1-2; D is unresolved. The sequenced material came from peripheral blood. CDR3 amino acids: CASSPVGFEGGYGYTF. CDR3 nucleotides: TGTGCCAGCTCACCCGTAGGGTTTGAGGGCGGCTATGGCTACACCTTC.